Listed below are T cell receptor beta chains from one sample, sequenced in a study of blood T cells in healthy people across ages. TCRdb independently ran MiXCR on the 5' RACE reads; one entry per CDR3 protein. The table has 850,000 to 950,000 distinct CDR3 sequences, 29% seen once. The material sequenced was blood. Receptors originate from a woman older than 75 in good health. The CDR3 runs from the conserved cysteine through the conserved F or W. D genes are given only for firm matches.

J	D	V	CDR3
TRBJ2-1	.	TRBV4-1	CASSHGGGYNEQFF
TRBJ1-1	.	TRBV20-1	CSARDRGSVPEAFF
.	TRBD2	TRBV7-2	CASSPQPGGFYEQYF
TRBJ2-1	.	TRBV5-1	CASSLNIGRVYNEQFF
TRBJ2-1	.	TRBV7-9	CASSTHRDLRRNEQFF
TRBJ1-2	.	TRBV6-5	CASSYDNFNYGYTF
TRBJ2-1	.	TRBV6-2/TRBV6-3	CASSKGWSYNEQFF
TRBJ2-1	.	TRBV12-3/TRBV12-4	CTSSRSNYEQFF
.	TRBD2	TRBV15	CATSRGGRAYNEQYF
TRBJ2-5	.	TRBV9	CASSVVGTVTGTQYF